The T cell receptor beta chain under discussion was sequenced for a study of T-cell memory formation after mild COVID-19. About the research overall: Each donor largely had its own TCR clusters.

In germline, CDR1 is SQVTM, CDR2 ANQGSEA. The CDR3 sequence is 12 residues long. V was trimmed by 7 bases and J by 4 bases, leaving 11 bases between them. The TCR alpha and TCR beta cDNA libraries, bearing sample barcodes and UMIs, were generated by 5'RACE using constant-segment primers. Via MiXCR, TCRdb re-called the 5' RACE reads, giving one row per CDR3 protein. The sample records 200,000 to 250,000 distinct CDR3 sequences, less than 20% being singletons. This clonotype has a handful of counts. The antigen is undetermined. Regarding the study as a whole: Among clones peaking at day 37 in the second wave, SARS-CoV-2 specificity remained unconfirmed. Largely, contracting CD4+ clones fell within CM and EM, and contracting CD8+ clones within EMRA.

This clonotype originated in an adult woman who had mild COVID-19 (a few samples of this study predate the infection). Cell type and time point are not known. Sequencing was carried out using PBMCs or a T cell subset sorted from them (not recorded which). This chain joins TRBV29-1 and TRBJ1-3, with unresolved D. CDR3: CSGRWVGNTIYF. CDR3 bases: TGCAGCGGGCGTTGGGTCGGAAACACCATATATTTT.